This paragraph covers one TCR beta chain sequence. What it binds is not known. Measured with immunoSEQ multiplex PCR; TCRdb has only the in-frame clones, and not every one. The sample has 180,000 or so clones; 88% are singletons. The sample belongs to a study of T cell responses to AZD1222 COVID-19 vaccine. The study, taken as a whole, reports: Most donors were white British, females outnumbered males, and clonal diversity was possibly underestimated. Unmutated regions of variants are reportedly targeted by nearly half of spike-specific TCRs.

CDR1 is MNHEY and CDR2 is SVGEGT in the germline V gene. The CDR3 contains 13 residues. The V end was cut by 2 bases, the J end by 4 bases, with 9 bases between. This sequence originates from an adult who received the AZD1222 COVID-19 vaccine. The sequenced sample was peripheral blood, obtained 28 days after the second AZD1222 dose. The chain has TRBV6-2 or TRBV6-3 and TRBJ2-7; D is undetermined. In DNA form, the CDR3 reads TGTGCCAGCAGTTACACCTCCGCTTACGAGCAGTACTTC. Translating it yields CASSYTSAYEQYF.